This T cell receptor (beta chain) derives from a study of blood T cell repertoires in COVID-19. Per the germline V gene, CDR1 is MNHNS and CDR2 is SASEGT. The length of the CDR3 is 17 residues. V dropped 4 bases and J dropped 0 bases, with 16 bases sitting between them. Clones were read by immunoSEQ multiplex PCR, and TCRdb kept only the in-frame ones, dropping some. In the table there are about 270,000 clones, roughly 90% of which are singletons. What was sequenced was peripheral blood. The sequence derives from a man aged 55-75 years who had recovered from COVID-19. The V gene is TRBV6-1, the J gene TRBJ2-4; a weak D match, TRBD2 (6 bases). The CDR3 spells CASSAPRGTVAKNIQYF. CDR3 DNA sequence: TGTGCCAGCAGTGCCCCCCGAGGGACTGTAGCCAAAAACATTCAGTACTTC.